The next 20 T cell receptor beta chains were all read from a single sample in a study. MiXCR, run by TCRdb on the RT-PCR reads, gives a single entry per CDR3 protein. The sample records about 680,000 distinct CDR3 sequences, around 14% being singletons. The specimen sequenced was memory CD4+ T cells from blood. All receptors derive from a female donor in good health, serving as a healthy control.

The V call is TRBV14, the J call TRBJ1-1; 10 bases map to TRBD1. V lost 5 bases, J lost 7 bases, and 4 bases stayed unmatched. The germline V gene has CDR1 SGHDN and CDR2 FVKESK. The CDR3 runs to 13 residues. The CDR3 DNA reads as TGTGCCAGCAGCGACAGGGGGCTGGTTGAAGCTTTCTTT. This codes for CASSDRGLVEAFF.

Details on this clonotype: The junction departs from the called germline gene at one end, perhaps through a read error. The CDR3 bases are TGTGCCAGCAGTTTAGACGGGACCGGCTACGTCTTC. Amino acid sequence: CASSLDGTGYVF. The J gene is TRBJ1-2, the V gene TRBV28; TRBD1 is a possible D gene (5 bases). Germline CDR1 is MDHEN and CDR2 is SYDVKM. The CDR3 is made up of 12 amino acids.

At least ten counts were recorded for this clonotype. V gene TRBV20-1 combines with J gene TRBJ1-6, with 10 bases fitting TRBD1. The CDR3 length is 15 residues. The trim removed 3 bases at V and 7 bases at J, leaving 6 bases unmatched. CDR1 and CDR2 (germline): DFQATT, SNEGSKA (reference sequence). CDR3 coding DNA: TGCAGTGCTAGTGAAGGGACAGGGGTCAATTCACCCCTCCACTTT. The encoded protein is CSASEGTGVNSPLHF.

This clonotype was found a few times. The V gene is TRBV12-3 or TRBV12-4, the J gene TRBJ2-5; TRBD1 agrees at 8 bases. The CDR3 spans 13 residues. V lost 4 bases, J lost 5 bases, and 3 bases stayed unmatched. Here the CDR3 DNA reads TGTGCCAGCAGTTACAGGGGGGATGAGACCCAGTACTTC. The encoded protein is CASSYRGDETQYF.

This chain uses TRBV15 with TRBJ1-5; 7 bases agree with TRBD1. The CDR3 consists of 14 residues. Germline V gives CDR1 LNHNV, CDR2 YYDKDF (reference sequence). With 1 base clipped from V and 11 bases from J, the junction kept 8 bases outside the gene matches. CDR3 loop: CATSRVWEGQSQHF. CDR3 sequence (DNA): TGTGCCACCAGCAGAGTGTGGGAGGGACAGTCCCAGCATTTT.

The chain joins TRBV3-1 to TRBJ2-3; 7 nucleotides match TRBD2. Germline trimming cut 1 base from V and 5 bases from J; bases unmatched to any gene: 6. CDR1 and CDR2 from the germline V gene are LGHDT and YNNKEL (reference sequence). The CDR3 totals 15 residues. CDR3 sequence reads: CASSQGGRAGDTQYF. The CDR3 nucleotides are TGTGCCAGCAGCCAAGGAGGGAGGGCAGGAGATACGCAGTATTTT.

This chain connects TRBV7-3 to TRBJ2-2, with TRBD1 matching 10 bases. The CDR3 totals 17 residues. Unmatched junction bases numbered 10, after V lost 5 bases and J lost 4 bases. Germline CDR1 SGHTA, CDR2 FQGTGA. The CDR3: CASSPGWTGGSTGELFF. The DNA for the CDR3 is TGTGCCAGCAGCCCCGGCTGGACAGGGGGGAGCACCGGGGAGCTGTTTTTT.

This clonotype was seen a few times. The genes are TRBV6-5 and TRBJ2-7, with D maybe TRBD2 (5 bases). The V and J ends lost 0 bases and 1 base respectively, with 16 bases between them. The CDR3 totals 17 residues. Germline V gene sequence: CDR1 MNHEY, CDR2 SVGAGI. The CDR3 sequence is CASSYSGRRLLSYEQYF. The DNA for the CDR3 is TGTGCCAGCAGTTACTCGGGCAGGCGACTATTATCCTACGAGCAGTACTTC.

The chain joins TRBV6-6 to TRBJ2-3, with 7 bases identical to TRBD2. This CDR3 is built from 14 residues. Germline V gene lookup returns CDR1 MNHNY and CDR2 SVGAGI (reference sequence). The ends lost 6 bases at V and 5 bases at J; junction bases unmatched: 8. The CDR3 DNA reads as TGTGCCAGCAGCCCACCGCGGGAGAGAGATACGCAGTATTTT. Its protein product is CASSPPRERDTQYF.

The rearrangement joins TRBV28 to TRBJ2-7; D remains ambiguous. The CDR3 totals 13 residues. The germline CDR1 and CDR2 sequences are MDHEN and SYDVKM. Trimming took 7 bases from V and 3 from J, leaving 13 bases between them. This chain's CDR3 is CASTSGQLYEQYF. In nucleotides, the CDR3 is TGTGCCAGCACATCGGGCCAGCTCTACGAGCAGTACTTC.

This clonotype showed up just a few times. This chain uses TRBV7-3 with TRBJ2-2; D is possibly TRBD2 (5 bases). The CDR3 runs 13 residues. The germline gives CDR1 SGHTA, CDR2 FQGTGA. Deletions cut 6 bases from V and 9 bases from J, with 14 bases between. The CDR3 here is CASSLTSSRELFF. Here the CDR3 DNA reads TGTGCCAGCAGTCTCACTAGTTCCAGGGAGCTGTTTTTT.

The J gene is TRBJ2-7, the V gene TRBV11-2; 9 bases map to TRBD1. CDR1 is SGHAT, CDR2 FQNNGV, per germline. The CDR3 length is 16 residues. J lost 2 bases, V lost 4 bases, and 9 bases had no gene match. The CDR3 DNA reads TGTGCCAGCAGCTCACTGAGGGGACAGGGACCCTACGAGCAGTACTTC. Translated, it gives CASSSLRGQGPYEQYF.

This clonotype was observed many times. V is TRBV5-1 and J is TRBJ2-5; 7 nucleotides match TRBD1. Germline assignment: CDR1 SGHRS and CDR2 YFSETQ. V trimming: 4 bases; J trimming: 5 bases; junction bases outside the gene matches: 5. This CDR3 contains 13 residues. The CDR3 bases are TGCGCCAGCAGCACACAGGGGCGGGAGACCCAGTACTTC. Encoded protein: CASSTQGRETQYF.

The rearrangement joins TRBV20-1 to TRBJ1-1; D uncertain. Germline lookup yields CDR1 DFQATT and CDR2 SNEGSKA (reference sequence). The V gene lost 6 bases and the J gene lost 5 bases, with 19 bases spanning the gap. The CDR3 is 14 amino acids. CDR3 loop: CSAPDPGRRTEAFF. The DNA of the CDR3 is TGCAGTGCACCCGACCCGGGCAGGCGTACTGAAGCTTTCTTT.

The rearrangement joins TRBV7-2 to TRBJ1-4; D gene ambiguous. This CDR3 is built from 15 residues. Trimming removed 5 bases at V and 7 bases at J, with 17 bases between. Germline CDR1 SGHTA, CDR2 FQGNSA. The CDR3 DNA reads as TGTGCCAGCAGCCTCGTTAGTGGTTGGAGTGAAAAACTGTTTTTT. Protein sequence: CASSLVSGWSEKLFF.

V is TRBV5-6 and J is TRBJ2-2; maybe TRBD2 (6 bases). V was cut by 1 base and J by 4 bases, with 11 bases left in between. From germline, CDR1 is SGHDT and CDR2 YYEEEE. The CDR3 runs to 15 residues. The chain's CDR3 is CASSLRQLATGELFF. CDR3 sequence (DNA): TGTGCCAGCAGCTTGAGGCAACTAGCCACCGGGGAGCTGTTTTTT.

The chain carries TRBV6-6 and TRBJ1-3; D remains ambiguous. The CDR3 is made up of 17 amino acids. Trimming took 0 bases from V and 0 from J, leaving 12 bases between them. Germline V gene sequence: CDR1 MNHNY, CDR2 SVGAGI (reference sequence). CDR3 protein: CASSYSSSLSSGNTIYF. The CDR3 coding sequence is TGTGCCAGCAGTTACTCGAGTAGCTTATCCTCTGGAAACACCATATATTTT.

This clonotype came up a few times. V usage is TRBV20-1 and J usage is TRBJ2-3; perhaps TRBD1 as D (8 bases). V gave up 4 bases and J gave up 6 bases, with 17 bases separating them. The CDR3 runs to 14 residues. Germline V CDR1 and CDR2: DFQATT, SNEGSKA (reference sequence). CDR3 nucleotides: TGCAGTGCTAACCGACAGGGGAGGGCGGATACGCAGTATTTT. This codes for CSANRQGRADTQYF.

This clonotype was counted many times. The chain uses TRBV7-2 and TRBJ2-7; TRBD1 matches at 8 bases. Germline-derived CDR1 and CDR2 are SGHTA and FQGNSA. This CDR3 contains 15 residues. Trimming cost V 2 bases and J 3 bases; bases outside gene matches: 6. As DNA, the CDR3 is TGTGCCAGCAGCTTAAACAGGGGGTCTGGCTACGAGCAGTACTTC. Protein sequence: CASSLNRGSGYEQYF.

The CDR3 DNA reads TGTGCCAGCAGGCAGGGGAACGAGCAGTACTTC. This sequence encodes CASRQGNEQYF. The chain carries TRBV6-5 and TRBJ2-7; maybe TRBD1 (6 bases). V lost 6 bases and J 5 bases, leaving 8 bases between the germline ends. This CDR3 is 11 amino acids long. Germline CDR1 MNHEY, CDR2 SVGAGI.